The clone carrying this TCR beta chain occurred many times. Amplified TCR beta CDR3 regions derived from RNA transcripts. During a first-round RT-PCR of the TCR CDR3, the HTBI primer set was used. One entry per CDR3 protein results from TCRdb running MiXCR on the multiplex PCR reads. The sample records more than 500,000 distinct CDR3 sequences, under 20% being singletons. The record originates from a study of T cells in Graves' hyperthyroidism and ophthalmopathy. CDR3 length: 15 amino acids. Germline V gene lookup returns CDR1 SGHTA and CDR2 FQGNSA. V lost 1 base and J 3 bases, leaving 13 bases between the germline ends.

The sequencing input was blood. The TCR originated in a woman in her 30s with Graves' hyperthyroidism. The chain carries TRBV7-2 and TRBJ2-7; tentatively, D is TRBD1 (6 bases). In DNA form, the CDR3 reads TGTGCCAGCAGCTTAGAGCCAGGGGTGAACTACGAGCAGTACTTC. Translating it yields CASSLEPGVNYEQYF. The variable domain in full, completed from reference TRBV7-2 and TRBJ2-7, reads GAGVSQSPSNKVTEKGKDVELRCDPISGHTALYWYRQSLGQGLEFLIYFQGNSAPDKSGLPSDRFSAERTGGSVSTLTIQRTQQEDSAVYLCASSLEPGVNYEQYFGPGTRLTVT.